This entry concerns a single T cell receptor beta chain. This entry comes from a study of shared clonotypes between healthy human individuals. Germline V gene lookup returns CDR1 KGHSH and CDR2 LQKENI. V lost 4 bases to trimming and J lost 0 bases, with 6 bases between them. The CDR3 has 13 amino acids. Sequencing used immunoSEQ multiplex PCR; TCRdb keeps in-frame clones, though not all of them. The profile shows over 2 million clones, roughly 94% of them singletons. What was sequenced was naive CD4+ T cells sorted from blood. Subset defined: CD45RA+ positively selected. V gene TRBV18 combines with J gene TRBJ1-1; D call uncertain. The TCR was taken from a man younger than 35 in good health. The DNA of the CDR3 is TGTGCCAGCTCACGGAGCATGAACACTGAAGCTTTCTTT. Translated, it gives CASSRSMNTEAFF.